This section outlines one TCR beta chain sequence together with its context. This table comes from immunoSEQ multiplex PCR, and its TCRdb copy is limited to in-frame clones, with some not included. The sample carries about 180,000 clones, about nine tenths recorded once. This sample is part of a study of T cell responses to AZD1222 COVID-19 vaccine. The sample consisted of peripheral blood, taken 28 days after the second AZD1222 dose. The sequence came from an adult who received the AZD1222 COVID-19 vaccine.

The CDR3 nucleotides are TGTGCCAGCAGCTTAAATCTTTTGGGCACAGATACGCAGTATTTT. It encodes CASSLNLLGTDTQYF. The chain has TRBV7-9 and TRBJ2-3; D is uncertain. This CDR3 has 15 residues. V was pared by 2 bases and J by 1 base, with 10 bases between. CDR1 is SEHNR, CDR2 FQNEAQ, per germline (reference sequence).